These T cell receptor beta chains were read from a single sample in a study of T cell responses to AZD1222 COVID-19 vaccine. TCRdb keeps only in-frame clones here, not all; method: immunoSEQ multiplex PCR. The repertoire holds roughly 150,000 clones, 70% to 90% seen once, with 1.1% in the top ten. The source material was peripheral blood, sampled 28 days after the second AZD1222 dose. These receptors were taken from an adult who received the AZD1222 COVID-19 vaccine. The CDR3 runs from the conserved cysteine through the conserved F or W. The D gene is left open where the match is weak. Clone size is shown for a subset of rows, as once, few, many or a class of expanded clone.

d_call: NA; clone_size: NA; v_call: TRBV3-1/TRBV3-2; j_call: TRBJ1-1; cdr3_aa: CASSLQGTTEAFF; cdr3_nt: TGTGCCAGCAGCCTACAGGGCACCACTGAAGCTTTCTTT
d_call: TRBD1; clone_size: NA; v_call: TRBV19; j_call: TRBJ1-6; cdr3_aa: CASRGETGVHNSPLHF; cdr3_nt: TGTGCCAGTAGAGGAGAGACAGGGGTTCATAATTCACCCCTCCACTTT
d_call: TRBD1; clone_size: NA; v_call: TRBV25-1; j_call: TRBJ1-1; cdr3_aa: CASRTGERTEAFF; cdr3_nt: TGTGCCAGCAGGACAGGGGAGAGAACTGAAGCTTTCTTT
d_call: TRBD1; clone_size: NA; v_call: TRBV6-6; j_call: TRBJ1-2; cdr3_aa: CASSYRDRVDF; cdr3_nt: TGTGCCAGCAGTTACCGGGACAGGGTCGACTTC
d_call: NA; clone_size: NA; v_call: TRBV4-3; j_call: TRBJ1-2; cdr3_aa: CASSQDANIFYYGYTF; cdr3_nt: TGCGCCAGCAGCCAAGATGCGAACATCTTTTATTATGGCTACACCTTC
d_call: NA; clone_size: once; v_call: TRBV24-1; j_call: TRBJ2-1; cdr3_aa: CATSDPNYNEQFF; cdr3_nt: TGTGCCACCAGTGACCCCAATTACAATGAGCAGTTCTTC
d_call: NA; clone_size: NA; v_call: TRBV13; j_call: TRBJ1-2; cdr3_aa: CASSGVPVGGYTF; cdr3_nt: TGTGCCAGCAGCGGGGTTCCCGTTGGCGGCTACACCTTC
d_call: NA; clone_size: NA; v_call: TRBV5-1; j_call: TRBJ1-2; cdr3_aa: CASSLGGQNYGYTF; cdr3_nt: TGCGCCAGCAGCTTGGGGGGGCAAAACTATGGCTACACCTTC
d_call: TRBD1; clone_size: NA; v_call: TRBV10-3; j_call: TRBJ2-2; cdr3_aa: CAILLARQGVAGELFF; cdr3_nt: TGTGCCATCCTGCTTGCCCGACAGGGCGTCGCCGGGGAGCTGTTTTTT
d_call: NA; clone_size: NA; v_call: TRBV3-1/TRBV3-2; j_call: TRBJ1-2; cdr3_aa: CASSPGANYGYTF; cdr3_nt: TGTGCCAGCAGCCCCGGGGCGAACTATGGCTACACCTTC
d_call: NA; clone_size: NA; v_call: TRBV14; j_call: TRBJ2-7; cdr3_aa: CASSQEGYEQYF; cdr3_nt: TGTGCCAGCAGCCAAGAGGGGTACGAGCAGTACTTC
d_call: TRBD1; clone_size: few; v_call: TRBV19; j_call: TRBJ1-2; cdr3_aa: CASSRGGDSFYGYTF; cdr3_nt: TGTGCCAGTAGTAGAGGAGGGGACAGTTTCTATGGCTACACCTTC
d_call: NA; clone_size: NA; v_call: TRBV5-1; j_call: TRBJ2-3; cdr3_aa: CASGEGLSTDTQYF; cdr3_nt: TGCGCCTCGGGCGAGGGGCTTAGCACAGATACGCAGTATTTT
d_call: NA; clone_size: NA; v_call: TRBV27; j_call: TRBJ2-2; cdr3_aa: CASMRGGYTGELFF; cdr3_nt: TGTGCCAGCATGAGGGGGGGGTACACCGGGGAGCTGTTTTTT
d_call: TRBD1; clone_size: NA; v_call: TRBV7-9; j_call: TRBJ2-5; cdr3_aa: CASSLGWDRGVETQYF; cdr3_nt: TGTGCCAGCAGCTTAGGCTGGGACAGGGGAGTGGAGACCCAGTACTTC
d_call: NA; clone_size: NA; v_call: TRBV7-9; j_call: TRBJ2-1; cdr3_aa: CASSLFPPSGTPYNEQFF; cdr3_nt: TGTGCCAGCAGCTTATTCCCACCCTCCGGGACACCCTACAATGAGCAGTTCTTC
d_call: NA; clone_size: NA; v_call: TRBV6-5; j_call: TRBJ1-4; cdr3_aa: CASRGPGLYEKLFF; cdr3_nt: TGTGCCAGCAGGGGTCCTGGGCTGTATGAAAAACTGTTTTTT
d_call: NA; clone_size: NA; v_call: TRBV6-5; j_call: TRBJ1-3; cdr3_aa: CASGTTAGNTIYF; cdr3_nt: TGTGCCAGCGGCACAACCGCTGGAAACACCATATATTTT
d_call: NA; clone_size: NA; v_call: TRBV6-4; j_call: TRBJ1-2; cdr3_aa: CASSDLGYGYTF; cdr3_nt: TGTGCCAGCAGTGACTTGGGCTATGGCTACACCTTC
d_call: NA; clone_size: once; v_call: TRBV7-9; j_call: TRBJ2-1; cdr3_aa: CASSNWSAGDEQFF; cdr3_nt: TGTGCCAGCAGCAATTGGTCTGCTGGCGATGAGCAGTTCTTC
d_call: NA; clone_size: NA; v_call: TRBV30; j_call: TRBJ1-5; cdr3_aa: CAWSPGPRGRGNQPQHF; cdr3_nt: TGTGCCTGGAGTCCGGGCCCCAGGGGTCGAGGCAATCAGCCCCAGCATTTT
d_call: TRBD1; clone_size: once; v_call: TRBV6-5; j_call: TRBJ2-7; cdr3_aa: CASSLRQGDEQYF; cdr3_nt: TGTGCCAGCAGTCTACGACAGGGCGACGAGCAGTACTTC
d_call: TRBD1; clone_size: few; v_call: TRBV29-1; j_call: TRBJ1-1; cdr3_aa: CSVEGPGQGGDTEAFF; cdr3_nt: TGCAGCGTTGAAGGCCCGGGACAGGGTGGCGACACTGAAGCTTTCTTT
d_call: NA; clone_size: NA; v_call: TRBV6-5; j_call: TRBJ1-2; cdr3_aa: CASSYSGYRNYGYTF; cdr3_nt: TGTGCCAGCAGTTACTCCGGATACAGAAACTATGGCTACACCTTC
d_call: TRBD1; clone_size: NA; v_call: TRBV29-1; j_call: TRBJ1-1; cdr3_aa: CSVGGDSLMNTEAFF; cdr3_nt: TGCAGCGTTGGCGGGGACAGCCTAATGAACACTGAAGCTTTCTTT
d_call: NA; clone_size: once; v_call: TRBV2; j_call: TRBJ1-4; cdr3_aa: CASSDFWGASEKLFF; cdr3_nt: TGTGCCAGCAGTGATTTTTGGGGCGCGAGTGAAAAACTGTTTTTT
d_call: NA; clone_size: NA; v_call: TRBV7-9; j_call: TRBJ2-5; cdr3_aa: CASSPAAETQYF; cdr3_nt: TGTGCCAGCAGCCCGGCCGCGGAGACCCAGTACTTC
d_call: NA; clone_size: NA; v_call: TRBV9; j_call: TRBJ1-2; cdr3_aa: CASSLHPTEDYGYTF; cdr3_nt: TGTGCCAGCAGCCTACACCCAACAGAAGACTATGGCTACACCTTC
d_call: TRBD1; clone_size: NA; v_call: TRBV7-8; j_call: TRBJ1-5; cdr3_aa: CASSQGVGNQPQHF; cdr3_nt: TGTGCCAGCAGTCAGGGGGTAGGCAATCAGCCCCAGCATTTT
d_call: TRBD1; clone_size: NA; v_call: TRBV3-1/TRBV3-2; j_call: TRBJ2-7; cdr3_aa: CARVPTGTGNYEQYF; cdr3_nt: TGTGCCAGAGTTCCTACCGGGACAGGCAACTACGAGCAGTACTTC
d_call: NA; clone_size: NA; v_call: TRBV21-1; j_call: TRBJ1-3; cdr3_aa: CASTPGDSSGNTIYF; cdr3_nt: TGTGCCAGCACCCCTGGGGACAGCTCTGGAAACACCATATATTTT
d_call: NA; clone_size: NA; v_call: TRBV5-1; j_call: TRBJ2-2; cdr3_aa: CASSIRDTGELFF; cdr3_nt: TGCGCCAGCAGCATTAGGGACACCGGGGAGCTGTTTTTT
d_call: NA; clone_size: NA; v_call: TRBV7-7; j_call: TRBJ2-1; cdr3_aa: CASSPDGGSYNEQFF; cdr3_nt: TGTGCCAGCAGCCCGGACGGAGGATCCTACAATGAGCAGTTCTTC
d_call: TRBD1; clone_size: NA; v_call: TRBV4-3; j_call: TRBJ1-6; cdr3_aa: CASSQTTGANSPLHF; cdr3_nt: TGCGCCAGCAGCCAGACGACAGGGGCAAATTCACCCCTCCACTTT
d_call: TRBD1; clone_size: NA; v_call: TRBV6-2/TRBV6-3; j_call: TRBJ1-4; cdr3_aa: CASSRFGTGDEKLFF; cdr3_nt: TGTGCCAGCAGTCGGTTCGGGACAGGGGATGAAAAACTGTTTTTT
d_call: TRBD2; clone_size: NA; v_call: TRBV5-8; j_call: TRBJ2-3; cdr3_aa: CASTIPPSGGSTDTQYF; cdr3_nt: TGTGCCAGCACCATACCCCCAAGCGGGGGGAGCACAGATACGCAGTATTTT